A selection of T cell receptor beta chains follows, all from one sample in a study of regulatory T cells in long-lasting Graves disease. TCRdb analysed the multiplex PCR reads with MiXCR anew, one entry per CDR3 protein. This table holds 350,000 to 500,000 distinct CDR3 sequences, 14% found once. The data also belong to a second study, concerning T cells in Graves' hyperthyroidism and ophthalmopathy.

Here the sequenced sample was peripheral blood mononuclear cells (PBMCs), taken at new diagnosis, from a patient treated with antithyroid drugs. The receptors were gathered from a woman in her forties or fifties with Graves disease. Each CDR3 is given without its conserved first and last residue.

J gene	CDR3 length	V gene	CDR3 protein
TRBJ2-5	10	TRBV10-3	AISDYQETQY
TRBJ2-1	12	TRBV29-1	SARTTGPNGEQF
TRBJ2-3	16	TRBV30	AWSVRWATSGNTDTQY
TRBJ1-1	13	TRBV28	ASSRSNRGNTEAF
TRBJ1-1	13	TRBV2	ASSRQGVYNTEAF
TRBJ2-1	14	TRBV7-6	ASSLLAGISYNEQF
TRBJ2-1	15	TRBV2	ASSEEESGRSYNEQF
TRBJ2-7	12	TRBV3-1	ASSQVTGAGEQY
TRBJ2-1	14	TRBV6-1	ASSDRGRTSYNEQF
TRBJ2-7	13	TRBV28	ASSLDSGLAGEQY
TRBJ2-1	9	TRBV18	ASSPKDEQF
TRBJ2-7	11	TRBV7-9	ASSGLGTYEQY
TRBJ2-1	15	TRBV18	ASSPGVSSGWYNEQF
TRBJ2-2	13	TRBV19	ASSISQVNTGELF
TRBJ1-2	13	TRBV28	ASSPTQLPTVGYT
TRBJ1-5	13	TRBV6-1	ASSEALGELQPQH
TRBJ2-5	13	TRBV7-9	ASSSAGGFQETQY
TRBJ1-2	15	TRBV28	ASSSPQGAGWVEGYT
TRBJ2-3	15	TRBV2	VSRETGTSGSSDTQY
TRBJ1-2	12	TRBV10-3	AISATDRGIGYT
TRBJ2-3	13	TRBV27	ASTLAGATTDTQY
TRBJ1-6	13	TRBV12-3/TRBV12-4	ASRAPGQGNSPLH
TRBJ2-3	12	TRBV5-1	ASSYGLAEDTQY
TRBJ2-1	11	TRBV5-1	ASSRDSYNEQF
TRBJ2-2	12	TRBV19	ASKVGEGTGELF
TRBJ2-7	16	TRBV28	ASSLSLAAGQGSYEQY
TRBJ2-7	12	TRBV6-2/TRBV6-3	ASHRDRGNYEQY
TRBJ1-2	14	TRBV27	ASSSIRTGNLYGYT
TRBJ2-5	11	TRBV7-9	ASSFTGPETQY